This T cell receptor (beta chain) appears in the sequencing data of a study of control samples from healthy donors and cancer patients. The table came from immunoSEQ multiplex PCR; TCRdb's copy has only in-frame clones and leaves some out. The table records fewer than 15,000 clones, roughly 94% of them present only once. The V gene lost 8 bases and the J gene lost 1 base, with 12 bases spanning the gap. In germline, CDR1 is SGHAT, CDR2 FQNNGV. The CDR3 consists of 14 residues. This rearrangement joins TRBV11-2 to TRBJ2-1; no clear D gene. Sequenced: PBMCs. The TCR comes from a man aged 65 to 79 with head and neck cancer. The CDR3 bases are TGTGCCAGCCTACCCGGGCCTTCCTACAATGAGCAGTTCTTC. As protein: CASLPGPSYNEQFF.